What follows describes a single TCR beta chain. Profiling relied on immunoSEQ multiplex PCR, and the TCRdb table lists in-frame clones only, not all of them. The sample records 95,000 to 100,000 clones, 96% being singletons. This specimen belongs to a study of technical replicates of blood from a handful of donors. Per the germline V gene, CDR1 is MDHEN and CDR2 is SYDVKM. With 7 bases removed from V and 0 bases from J, the gap between germline ends came to 13 bases. The CDR3 runs to 15 residues. The TCR originated in a human donor in good health. The chain uses TRBV28 and TRBJ1-5; no firm D call. Sequencing was performed on T cells isolated from PBMCs. This CDR3 is CASNSGANSNQPQHF. The CDR3 nucleotides are TGTGCCAGCAATTCCGGAGCTAATAGCAATCAGCCCCAGCATTTT.